This T cell receptor (beta chain) was sequenced in a study of beta chain features in type 1 diabetes. The whole isolated RNA underwent reverse transcription, so sequencing captured expressed TCRB transcripts. Profiled with immunoSEQ multiplex PCR; TCRdb holds only in-frame clones, not every one. In the table there are over 300,000 clones, roughly 8% of which are singletons. CDR1 is MNHNS and CDR2 is SASEGT in the germline V gene. CDR3 length: 13 residues. With 6 bases clipped from V and 6 bases from J, the junction kept 3 bases outside the gene matches. Naive, central memory, regulatory and stem cell-like memory cells within the CD4+ compartment were sorted using CD45RO/CCR7/CD25/CD127/CD95/CD27. Sorting gave populations that all exceeded 98% purity. As for this clone: Other DNA sequences in this specimen translate into the identical CDR3.

The sequencing input was central memory CD4+ T cells from blood. The V call is TRBV6-1, the J call TRBJ2-2; 8 nucleotides align to TRBD1. This TCR was sampled from a young woman in good health. CDR3 DNA: TGTGCCAGCAGGCGACAGGGGTCCGGGGAGCTGTTTTTT. Translated, it gives CASRRQGSGELFF.